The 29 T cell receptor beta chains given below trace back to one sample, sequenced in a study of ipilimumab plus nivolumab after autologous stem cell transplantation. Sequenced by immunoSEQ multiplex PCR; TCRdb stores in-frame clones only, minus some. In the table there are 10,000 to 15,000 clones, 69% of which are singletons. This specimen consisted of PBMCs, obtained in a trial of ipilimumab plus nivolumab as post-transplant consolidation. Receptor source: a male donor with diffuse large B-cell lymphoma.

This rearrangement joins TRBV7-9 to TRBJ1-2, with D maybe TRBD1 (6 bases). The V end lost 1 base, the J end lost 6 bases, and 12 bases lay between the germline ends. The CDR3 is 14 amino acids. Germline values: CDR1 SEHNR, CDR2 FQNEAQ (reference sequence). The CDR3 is CASSLGAGGDGYTF. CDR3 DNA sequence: TGTGCCAGCAGCTTAGGGGCGGGGGGCGATGGCTACACCTTC.

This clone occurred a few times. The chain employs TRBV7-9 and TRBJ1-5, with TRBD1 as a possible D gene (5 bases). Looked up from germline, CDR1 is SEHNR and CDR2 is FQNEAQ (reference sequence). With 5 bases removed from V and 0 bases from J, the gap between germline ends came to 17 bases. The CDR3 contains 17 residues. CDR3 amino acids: CASSKGSVAHSNQPQHF. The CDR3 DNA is TGTGCCAGCAGCAAGGGGTCGGTAGCTCATAGCAATCAGCCCCAGCATTTT.

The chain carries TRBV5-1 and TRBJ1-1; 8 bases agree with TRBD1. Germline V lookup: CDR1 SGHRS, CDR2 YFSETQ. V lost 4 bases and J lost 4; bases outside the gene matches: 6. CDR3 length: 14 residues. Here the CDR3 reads CASSGQGKGTEAFF. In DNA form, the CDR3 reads TGCGCCAGCAGCGGACAGGGAAAGGGCACTGAAGCTTTCTTT.

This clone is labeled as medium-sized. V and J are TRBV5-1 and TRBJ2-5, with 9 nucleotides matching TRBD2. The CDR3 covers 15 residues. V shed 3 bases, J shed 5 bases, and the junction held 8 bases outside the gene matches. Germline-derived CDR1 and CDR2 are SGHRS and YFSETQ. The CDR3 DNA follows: TGCGCCAGCAGCTATTTAGCGGGAGTCGGGGAGACCCAGTACTTC. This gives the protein CASSYLAGVGETQYF.

The CDR3 coding sequence is TGTGCCAGTAGTATGGCTCAGGGGCCCCACGGCGGGGAGCTGTTTTTT. Its translation: CASSMAQGPHGGELFF. V usage is TRBV19 and J usage is TRBJ2-2, with D possibly TRBD1 on 6 matching bases. Trimming cost V 3 bases and J 7 bases, with 18 bases left between them. The germline V gene encodes CDR1 LNHDA and CDR2 SQIVND (reference sequence). CDR3 length: 16 residues.

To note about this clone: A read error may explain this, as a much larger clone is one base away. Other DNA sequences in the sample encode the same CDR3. CDR3 region: CASSRQLNQPQHF. The CDR3 DNA reads as TGTGCCAGTAGCAGACAGCTCAATCAGCCCCAGCATTTT. The rearrangement joins TRBV19 to TRBJ1-5, with a possible D match to TRBD1 (5 bases). Germline CDR1 is LNHDA and CDR2 is SQIVND (reference sequence). This CDR3 spans 13 amino acids. Trimming shortened V by 6 bases and J by 3 bases, and 9 bases separated the two germline ends.

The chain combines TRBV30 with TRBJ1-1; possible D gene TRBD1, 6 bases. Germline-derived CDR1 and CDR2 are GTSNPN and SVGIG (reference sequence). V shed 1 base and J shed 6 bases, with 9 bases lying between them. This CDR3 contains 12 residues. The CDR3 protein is CAWSDSGAEAFF. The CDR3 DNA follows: TGTGCCTGGAGTGATTCAGGGGCTGAAGCTTTCTTT.

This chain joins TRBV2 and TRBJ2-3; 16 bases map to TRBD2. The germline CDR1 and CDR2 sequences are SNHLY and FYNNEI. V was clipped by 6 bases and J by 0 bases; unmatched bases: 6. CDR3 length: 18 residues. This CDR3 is CASRWGLAGGTSTDTQYF. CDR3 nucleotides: TGTGCCAGCAGGTGGGGACTAGCGGGGGGGACCAGCACAGATACGCAGTATTTT. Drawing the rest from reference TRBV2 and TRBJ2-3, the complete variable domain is EPEVTQTPSHQVTQMGQEVILRCVPISNHLYFYWYRQILGQKVEFLVSFYNNEISEKSEIFDDQFSVERPDGSNFTLKIRSTKLEDSAMYFCASRWGLAGGTSTDTQYFGPGTRLTVL.

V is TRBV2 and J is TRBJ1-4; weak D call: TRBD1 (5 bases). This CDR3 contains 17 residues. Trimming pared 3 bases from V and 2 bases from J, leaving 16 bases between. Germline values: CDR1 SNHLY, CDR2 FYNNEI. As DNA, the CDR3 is TGTGCCAGCAGTGACCCCGTCGGCAGGGCTACTAATGAAAAACTGTTTTTT. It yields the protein CASSDPVGRATNEKLFF.

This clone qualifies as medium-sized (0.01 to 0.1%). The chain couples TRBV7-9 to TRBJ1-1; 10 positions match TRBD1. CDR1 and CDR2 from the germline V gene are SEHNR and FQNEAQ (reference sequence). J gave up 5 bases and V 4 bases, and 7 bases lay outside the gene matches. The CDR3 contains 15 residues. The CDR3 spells CASSYGQGGATEAFF. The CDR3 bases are TGTGCCAGCAGCTATGGACAGGGGGGAGCGACTGAAGCTTTCTTT.

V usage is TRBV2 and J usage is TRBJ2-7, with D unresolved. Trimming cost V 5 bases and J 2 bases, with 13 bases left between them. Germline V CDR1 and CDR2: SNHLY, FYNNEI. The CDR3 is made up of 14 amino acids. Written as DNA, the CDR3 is TGTGCCAGCAGTTCACCTCAAGACCCCTACGAGCAGTACTTC. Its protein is CASSSPQDPYEQYF.

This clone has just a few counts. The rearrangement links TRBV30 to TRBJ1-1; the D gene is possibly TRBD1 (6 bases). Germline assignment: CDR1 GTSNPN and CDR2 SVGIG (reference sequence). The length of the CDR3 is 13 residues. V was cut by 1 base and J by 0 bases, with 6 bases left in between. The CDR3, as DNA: TGTGCCTGGAGTGCAGGGGTGAACACTGAAGCTTTCTTT. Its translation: CAWSAGVNTEAFF.

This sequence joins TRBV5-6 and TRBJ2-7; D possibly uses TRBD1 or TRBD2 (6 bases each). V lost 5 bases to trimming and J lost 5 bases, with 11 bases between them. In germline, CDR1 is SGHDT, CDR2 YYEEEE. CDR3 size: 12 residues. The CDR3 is CASSKRGDEQYF. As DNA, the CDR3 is TGTGCCAGCAGTAAGAGGGGGGACGAGCAGTACTTC.

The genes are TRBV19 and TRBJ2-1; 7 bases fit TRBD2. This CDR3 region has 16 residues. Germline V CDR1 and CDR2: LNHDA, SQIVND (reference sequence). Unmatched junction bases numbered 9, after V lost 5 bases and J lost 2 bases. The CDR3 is CASSPSSGSPYNEQFF. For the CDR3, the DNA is TGTGCCAGTAGTCCTTCTAGCGGCTCCCCCTACAATGAGCAGTTCTTC.

CDR3 residues: CASSLGRAGEQYF. The CDR3 DNA follows: TGCGCCAGCAGCTTGGGGCGGGCGGGCGAGCAGTACTTC. V gene TRBV5-1 combines with J gene TRBJ2-7, with D perhaps matching TRBD2 (5 bases). The V end was cut by 0 bases, the J end by 6 bases, with 10 bases between. Germline lookup yields CDR1 SGHRS and CDR2 YFSETQ. CDR3 length: 13 residues.

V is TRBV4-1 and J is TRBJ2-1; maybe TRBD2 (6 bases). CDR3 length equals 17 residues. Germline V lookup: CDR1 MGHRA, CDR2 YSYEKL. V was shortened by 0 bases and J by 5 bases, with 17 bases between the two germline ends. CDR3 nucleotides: TGCGCCAGCAGCCAAGACAGGCTCGGGTGGGGGGACAATGAGCAGTTCTTC. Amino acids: CASSQDRLGWGDNEQFF.

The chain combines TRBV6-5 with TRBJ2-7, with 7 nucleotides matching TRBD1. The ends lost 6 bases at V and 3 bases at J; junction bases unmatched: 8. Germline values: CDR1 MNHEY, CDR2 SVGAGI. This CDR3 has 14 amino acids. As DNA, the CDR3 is TGTGCCAGCAGCTATCGCAGGGGGAGCTACGAGCAGTACTTC. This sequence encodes CASSYRRGSYEQYF.

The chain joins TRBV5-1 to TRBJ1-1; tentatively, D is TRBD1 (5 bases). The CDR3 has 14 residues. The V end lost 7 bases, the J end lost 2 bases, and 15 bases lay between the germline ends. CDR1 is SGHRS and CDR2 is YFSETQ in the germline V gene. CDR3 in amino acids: CASQRDLGNTEAFF. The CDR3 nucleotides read TGCGCCAGCCAACGGGACTTAGGAAACACTGAAGCTTTCTTT.

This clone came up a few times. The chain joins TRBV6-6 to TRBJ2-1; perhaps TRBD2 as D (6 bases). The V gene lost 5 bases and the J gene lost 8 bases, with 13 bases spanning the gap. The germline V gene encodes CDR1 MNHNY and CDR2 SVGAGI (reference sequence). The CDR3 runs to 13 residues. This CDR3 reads CASSPPWGDEQFF. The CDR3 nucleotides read TGTGCCAGCAGTCCTCCTTGGGGGGATGAGCAGTTCTTC.

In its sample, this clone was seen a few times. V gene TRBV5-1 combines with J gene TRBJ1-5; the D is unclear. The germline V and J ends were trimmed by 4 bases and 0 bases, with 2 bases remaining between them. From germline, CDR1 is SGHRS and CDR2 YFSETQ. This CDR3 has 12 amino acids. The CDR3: CASSGSNQPQHF. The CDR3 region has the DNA TGCGCCAGCAGCGGTAGCAATCAGCCCCAGCATTTT.

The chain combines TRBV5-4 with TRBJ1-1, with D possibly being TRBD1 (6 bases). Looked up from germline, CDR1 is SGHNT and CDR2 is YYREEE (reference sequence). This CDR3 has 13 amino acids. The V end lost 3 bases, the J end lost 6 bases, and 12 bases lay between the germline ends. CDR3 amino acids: CASSWGQGPEAFF. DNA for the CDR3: TGTGCCAGCAGCTGGGGGCAGGGGCCTGAAGCTTTCTTT.

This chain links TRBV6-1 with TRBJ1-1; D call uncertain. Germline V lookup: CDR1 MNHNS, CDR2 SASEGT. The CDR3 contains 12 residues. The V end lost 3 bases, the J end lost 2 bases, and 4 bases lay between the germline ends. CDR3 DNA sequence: TGTGCCAGCAGTGAGTCTAACACTGAAGCTTTCTTT. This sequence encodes CASSESNTEAFF.

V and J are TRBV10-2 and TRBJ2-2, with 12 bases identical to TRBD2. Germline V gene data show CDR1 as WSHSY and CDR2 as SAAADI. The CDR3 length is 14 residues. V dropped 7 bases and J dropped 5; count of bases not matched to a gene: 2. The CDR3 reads CASITSGGTGELFF. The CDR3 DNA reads TGCGCCAGCATAACTAGCGGGGGGACCGGGGAGCTGTTTTTT.

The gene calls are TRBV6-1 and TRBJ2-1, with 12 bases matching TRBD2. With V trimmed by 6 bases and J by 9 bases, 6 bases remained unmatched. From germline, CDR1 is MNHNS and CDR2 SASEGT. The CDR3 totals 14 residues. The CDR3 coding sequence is TGTGCCAGCAGCCGGCTAGCGGGAGGGAGTGAGCAGTTCTTC. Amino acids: CASSRLAGGSEQFF.

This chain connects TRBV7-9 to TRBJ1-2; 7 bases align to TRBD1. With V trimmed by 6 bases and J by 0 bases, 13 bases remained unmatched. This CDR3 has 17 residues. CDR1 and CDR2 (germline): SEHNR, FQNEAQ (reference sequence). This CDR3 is CASSSKLTGLPNYGYTF. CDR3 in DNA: TGTGCCAGCAGTTCCAAGTTGACAGGGCTTCCTAACTATGGCTACACCTTC.

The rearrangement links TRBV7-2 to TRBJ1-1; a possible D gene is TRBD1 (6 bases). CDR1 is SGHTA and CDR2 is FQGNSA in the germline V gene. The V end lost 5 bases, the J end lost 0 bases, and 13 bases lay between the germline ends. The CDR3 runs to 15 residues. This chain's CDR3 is CASSMEGGMNTEAFF. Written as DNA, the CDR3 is TGTGCCAGCAGCATGGAGGGGGGGATGAACACTGAAGCTTTCTTT.

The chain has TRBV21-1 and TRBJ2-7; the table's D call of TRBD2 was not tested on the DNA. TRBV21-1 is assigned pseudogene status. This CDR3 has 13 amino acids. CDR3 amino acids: CASSTFGVYEQYF. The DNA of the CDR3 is TGTGCCAGCAGCACTTTCGGAGTATACGAGCAGTACTTC.

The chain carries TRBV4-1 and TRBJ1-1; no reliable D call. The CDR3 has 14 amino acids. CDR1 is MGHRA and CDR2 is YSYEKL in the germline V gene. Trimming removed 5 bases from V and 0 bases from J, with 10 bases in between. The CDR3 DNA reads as TGCGCCAGCAGCGTTTATTACATGAACACTGAAGCTTTCTTT. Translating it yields CASSVYYMNTEAFF.

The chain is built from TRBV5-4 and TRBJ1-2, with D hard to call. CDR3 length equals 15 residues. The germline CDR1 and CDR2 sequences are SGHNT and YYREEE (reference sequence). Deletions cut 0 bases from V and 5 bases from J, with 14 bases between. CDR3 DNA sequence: TGTGCCAGCAGCTTGGTGAGGGTAGATTCATATGGCTACACCTTC. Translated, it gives CASSLVRVDSYGYTF. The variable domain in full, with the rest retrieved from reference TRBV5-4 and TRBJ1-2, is ETGVTQSPTHLIKTRGQQVTLRCSSQSGHNTVSWYQQALGQGPQFIFQYYREEENGRGNFPPRFSGLQFPNYSSELNVNALELDDSALYLCASSLVRVDSYGYTFGSGTRLTVV.